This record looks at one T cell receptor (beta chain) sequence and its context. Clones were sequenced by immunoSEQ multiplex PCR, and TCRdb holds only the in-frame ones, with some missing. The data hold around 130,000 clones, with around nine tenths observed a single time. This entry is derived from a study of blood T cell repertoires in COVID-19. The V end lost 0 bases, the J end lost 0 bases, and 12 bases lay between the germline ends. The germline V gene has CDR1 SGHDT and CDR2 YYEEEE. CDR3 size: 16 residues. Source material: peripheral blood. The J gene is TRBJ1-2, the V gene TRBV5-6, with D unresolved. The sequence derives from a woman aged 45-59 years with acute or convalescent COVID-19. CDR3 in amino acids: CASSLGSLLANYGYTF. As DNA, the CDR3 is TGTGCCAGCAGCTTGGGCAGTCTCTTGGCTAACTATGGCTACACCTTC.